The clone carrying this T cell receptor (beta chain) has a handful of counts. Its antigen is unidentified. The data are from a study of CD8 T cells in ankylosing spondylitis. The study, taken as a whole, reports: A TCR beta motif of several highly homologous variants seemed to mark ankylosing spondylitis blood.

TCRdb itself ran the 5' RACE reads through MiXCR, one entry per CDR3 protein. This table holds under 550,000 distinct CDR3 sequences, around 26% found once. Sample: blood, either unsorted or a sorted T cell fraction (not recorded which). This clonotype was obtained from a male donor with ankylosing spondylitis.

The CDR3 DNA reads as TGCGCCAGCAGCCCTAGGGAGAGCTCCTACAATGAGCAGTTCTTC. Residues: CASSPRESSYNEQFF. The rearrangement joins TRBV5-1 to TRBJ2-1; D might be TRBD2 (5 bases). There are 15 residues in the CDR3. Per germline, CDR1 SGHRS and CDR2 YFSETQ. V lost 4 bases and J 0 bases, leaving 11 bases between the germline ends.